This T cell receptor beta chain came from a study of T cells in Graves' hyperthyroidism and ophthalmopathy. There were TCR beta CDR3 regions amplified from RNA transcripts. The TCR CDR3 was amplified in a first-round RT-PCR using the HTBI primer set. A single record per CDR3 protein comes from TCRdb applying MiXCR to the multiplex PCR reads. The profile shows 640,000 or so distinct CDR3 sequences, 14% of them singletons. Duration under 3 months, a NOSPECS grade of at least 4, and a Clinical Activity Score of at least 3 characterized the ophthalmopathy patients. Exclusion of a patient resulted from uncontrolled infection, other autoimmune disease, pregnancy or lactation. Germline loops: CDR1 MNHEY, CDR2 SVGAGI. This CDR3 is built from 15 residues. Unmatched junction bases numbered 3, after V lost 2 bases and J lost 0 bases. This clonotype showed up many times.

The clonotype comes from a woman between 18 and 30 years old with Graves' ophthalmopathy. The sample was blood. The rearrangement uses TRBV6-5 and TRBJ2-7; 8 bases are a match to TRBD2. The CDR3 loop reads CASSYTSGSSYEQYF. The DNA of the CDR3 is TGTGCCAGCAGTTACACTAGCGGCAGCTCCTACGAGCAGTACTTC.